This passage covers 14 T cell receptor beta chains from one sample sequenced in a study of T cells in Graves' hyperthyroidism and ophthalmopathy. Template material for amplifying TCR beta CDR3 regions consisted of RNA transcripts. With the HTBI primer set, the TCR CDR3 went through a first round of RT-PCR. TCRdb called the multiplex PCR reads again in MiXCR, with one record for every CDR3 protein. The profile shows fewer than 650,000 distinct CDR3 sequences, 14% to 15% of them singletons. The sample taken for sequencing was blood. These receptors came from a woman between 40 and 55 years old with Graves' ophthalmopathy.

In its sample, this clonotype was seen many times. The gene calls are TRBV28 and TRBJ2-7, with D possibly being TRBD2 (6 bases). Germline-derived CDR1 and CDR2 are MDHEN and SYDVKM. The V end was cut by 5 bases, the J end by 3 bases, with 17 bases between. This CDR3 comprises 15 residues. The CDR3 region has the DNA TGTGCCAGCAGTACCAGGGACTCCCCCAGCTACGAGCAGTACTTC. Its translation: CASSTRDSPSYEQYF.

This clonotype was recorded at least ten times. This chain joins TRBV7-2 and TRBJ1-1, with D hard to call. The CDR3 has 13 residues. Germline CDR1 and CDR2: SGHTA and FQGNSA. V lost 6 bases to trimming and J lost 4 bases, with 12 bases between them. The CDR3 bases are TGTGCCAGCAGTAAGGGATTGGGCACTGAAGCTTTCTTT. It yields the protein CASSKGLGTEAFF.

The V and J genes are TRBV6-1 and TRBJ2-2; possible D gene TRBD2, 5 bases. The CDR3 is 14 amino acids. V was clipped by 8 bases and J by 3 bases, with 13 bases between them. Germline loops: CDR1 MNHNS, CDR2 SASEGT. CDR3 residues: CASSSASHTGELFF. The CDR3 region has the DNA TGTGCCAGCTCTTCCGCTAGCCACACCGGGGAGCTGTTTTTT.

In its sample, this clonotype was seen many times. The chain carries TRBV6-1 and TRBJ1-1; the D is unclear. This CDR3 contains 13 residues. The V and J ends lost 7 bases and 1 base respectively, with 10 bases between them. Germline-derived CDR1 and CDR2 are MNHNS and SASEGT. The CDR3: CASTGWANTEAFF. The CDR3 DNA is TGTGCCAGCACTGGTTGGGCGAACACTGAAGCTTTCTTT.

This clonotype was recorded many times. The V and J genes are TRBV20-1 and TRBJ2-7; either TRBD1 or TRBD2 may supply D (6 bases each). Germline loops: CDR1 DFQATT, CDR2 SNEGSKA (reference sequence). Trimming stripped 0 bases from V and 0 bases from J, with 12 bases between. The CDR3 runs 15 residues. The CDR3, as DNA: TGCAGTGCTAGAGATCTTCGGGGGCTCTCCTACGAGCAGTACTTC. This translates into CSARDLRGLSYEQYF.

CDR3 region: CASTVLIYEQYF. CDR3 coding DNA: TGCGCCAGCACCGTCCTAATCTACGAGCAGTACTTC. V gene TRBV10-1 combines with J gene TRBJ2-7; D is uncertain. V was shortened by 7 bases and J by 3 bases, with 10 bases between the two germline ends. Germline V gives CDR1 WNHNN, CDR2 SYGVQD (reference sequence). The CDR3 is made up of 12 amino acids.

This clonotype was counted at least ten times. CDR3 coding DNA: TGTGCCAGCACCAGACAGAGGAACACTGAAGCTTTCTTT. This encodes CASTRQRNTEAFF. This sequence joins TRBV6-5 and TRBJ1-1; weak D call: TRBD1 (5 bases). This CDR3 region has 13 residues. The V end lost 7 bases, the J end lost 1 base, and 10 bases lay between the germline ends. Germline V lookup: CDR1 MNHEY, CDR2 SVGAGI.

In this sample, this clonotype turned up a few times. V is TRBV11-2 and J is TRBJ2-7; 8 bases are shared with TRBD2. This CDR3 contains 18 residues. The J segment lost 7 bases and the V segment lost 2 bases, leaving 19 bases of the junction unmatched. Germline V gene lookup returns CDR1 SGHAT and CDR2 FQNNGV. The CDR3 sequence is CASSLYVSGRVGGREQYF. CDR3 bases: TGTGCCAGCAGCTTATACGTTTCCGGGAGGGTCGGGGGGAGAGAGCAGTACTTC.

This clonotype was counted ten times or more. The chain recombines TRBV12-3 or TRBV12-4 with TRBJ1-2, with a weak D call TRBD1 (5 bases). The V end lost 5 bases, the J end lost 4 bases, and 17 bases lay between the germline ends. This CDR3 region has 15 residues. CDR3 sequence reads: CASSPVTQDSYGYTF. CDR3 DNA sequence: TGTGCCAGCAGTCCCGTGACACAGGATAGCTATGGCTACACCTTC.

V is TRBV29-1 and J is TRBJ1-1; TRBD1 is a possible D gene (5 bases). This CDR3 is 14 amino acids long. CDR1 is SQVTM, CDR2 ANQGSEA, per germline. Trimming left V 4 bases short and J 4 bases short, with 16 bases between. The CDR3 DNA sequence: TGCAGCGTTGGTCAGGGAGGACCGACCACTGAAGCTTTCTTT. Translating it yields CSVGQGGPTTEAFF. The full variable domain, rest sourced from reference TRBV29-1 and TRBJ1-1, is SAVISQKPSRDICQRGTSLTIQCQVDSQVTMMFWYRQQPGQSLTLIATANQGSEATYESGFVIDKFPISRPNLTFSTLTVSNMSPEDSSIYLCSVGQGGPTTEAFFGQGTRLTVV.

This clonotype was seen many times. The chain combines TRBV29-1 with TRBJ1-2, with a tentative D call TRBD1 (5 bases). V was trimmed by 6 bases and J by 2 bases, leaving 13 bases between them. This CDR3 has 13 amino acids. Germline CDR1 SQVTM, CDR2 ANQGSEA. The chain's CDR3 is CSVGHTENYGYTF. DNA for the CDR3: TGCAGCGTCGGACACACCGAAAACTATGGCTACACCTTC.

This clonotype was counted many times. The chain is built from TRBV30 and TRBJ2-7, with TRBD1 matching over 8 bases. The V segment lost 3 bases and the J segment 3 bases; nucleotides outside the gene matches: 7. This CDR3 has 14 residues. Germline V gene sequence: CDR1 GTSNPN, CDR2 SVGIG (reference sequence). CDR3 bases: TGTGCCTGGAGCACCGGGACAGGTAACTACGAGCAGTACTTC. Translated, it gives CAWSTGTGNYEQYF.

The chain combines TRBV7-9 with TRBJ2-2, with a possible D match to TRBD1 (6 bases). The V end was cut by 2 bases, the J end by 4 bases, with 11 bases between. This CDR3 is 15 amino acids long. Germline V gene lookup returns CDR1 SEHNR and CDR2 FQNEAQ (reference sequence). CDR3: CASSLLRGITGELFF. In DNA, the CDR3 is TGTGCCAGCAGCTTATTGAGGGGGATCACCGGGGAGCTGTTTTTT.

The sample holds a few counts of this clonotype. The germline gene is not matched at one end of the junction; a read error may be the cause. CDR3 coding DNA: TGTGCCGGCAGTTATGGTAGGACAGGGAACAATCAGCCCCAGCATTTT. Translation: CAGSYGRTGNNQPQHF. The chain is built from TRBV6-2 or TRBV6-3 and TRBJ1-5; 8 bases line up with TRBD1. The CDR3 has 16 residues. Per germline, CDR1 MNHEY and CDR2 SVGEGT.